Included here is one T cell receptor beta chain sequence, with context. This specimen belongs to a study of T cell changes during pregnancy in multiple sclerosis. This table comes from immunoSEQ multiplex PCR, and its TCRdb copy is limited to in-frame clones, with some not included. The data show around 60,000 clones, around nine tenths seen once. CDR3 length: 15 residues. V was clipped by 0 bases and J by 6 bases; unmatched bases: 4. Germline V gene lookup returns CDR1 SGHKS and CDR2 YYEKEE (reference sequence). Source: peripheral blood, taken in the second trimester of pregnancy. The chain has TRBV5-5 and TRBJ1-4; 8 positions agree with TRBD1. This receptor was obtained from a female donor with multiple sclerosis, enrolled in a pregnancy study. The CDR3 nucleotides are TGTGCCAGCAGCTTGGAAGGACAGGGATATGAAAAACTGTTTTTT. Protein sequence: CASSLEGQGYEKLFF.